These 5 T cell receptor beta chains were sequenced from one sample in a study of OX40 agonist ivuxolimab in advanced cancers. Libraries were built with the immunoSEQ multiplex PCR assay. TCRdb limited this immuneACCESS table to in-frame rearrangements with V and J called. A share of clones is missing; checked studies link under half to unresolved V genes, and the rest is unexplained. This sample has 90,000 or so clones in its table, and approximately 89% of those were observed once. The top ten constitute about 0.89% of the sample. Sequences were derived from CD4+ or CD8+ T cells sorted from blood, sampled in a trial of the OX40 agonist ivuxolimab. Receptors were obtained from an adult with an advanced solid tumor such as melanoma, head and neck, liver or kidney cancer.

The gene calls are TRBV5-8 and TRBJ2-7, with 9 bases lining up with TRBD2. The V gene end was trimmed by 4 bases and the J gene end by 5 bases; junction bases not matched to a gene: 16. CDR1 is SGHTS, CDR2 YDEGEE, per germline. The CDR3 has 17 amino acids. CDR3 sequence: CASSIGLLAGVGDEQYF. In DNA form, the CDR3 reads TGTGCCAGCAGCATTGGACTATTAGCGGGAGTAGGCGACGAGCAGTACTTC.

This clone has just one count. The V and J genes are TRBV2 and TRBJ2-7; D unclear. This CDR3 has 13 residues. With 8 bases removed from V and 1 base from J, the gap between germline ends came to 12 bases. Germline-derived CDR1 and CDR2 are SNHLY and FYNNEI. The CDR3 loop is CASLLIRSYEQYF. The CDR3 DNA reads TGTGCCAGCCTCTTGATTAGGTCCTACGAGCAGTACTTC.

The V and J genes are TRBV11-3 and TRBJ2-7; D unresolved. Trimming took off 8 bases at V and 0 bases at J, with 8 bases between the two ends. The CDR3 is 12 amino acids. The germline CDR1 and CDR2 sequences are SGHNT and YENEEA. CDR3 sequence reads: CASESDSYEQYF. The CDR3 region has the DNA TGTGCCAGCGAAAGTGACTCCTACGAGCAGTACTTC. Variable domain in full (rest from reference TRBV11-3 and TRBJ2-7): EAGVVQSPRYKIIEKKQPVAFWCNPISGHNTLYWYLQNLGQGPELLIRYENEEAVDDSQLPKDRFSAERLKGVDSTLKIQPAELGDSAVYLCASESDSYEQYFGPGTRLTVT.

The rearrangement joins TRBV30 to TRBJ1-5; D call uncertain. From germline, CDR1 is GTSNPN and CDR2 SVGIG (reference sequence). V was clipped by 3 bases and J by 3 bases, with 15 bases between them. There are 15 residues in the CDR3. The CDR3 sequence is CAWRLHSGLNQPQHF. CDR3 sequence (DNA): TGTGCCTGGAGGTTGCACAGTGGGCTCAATCAGCCCCAGCATTTT. The variable domain in full, with the rest retrieved from reference TRBV30 and TRBJ1-5, is SQTIHQWPATLVQPVGSPLSLECTVEGTSNPNLYWYRQAAGRGLQLLFYSVGIGQISSEVPQNLSASRPQDRQFILSSKKLLLSDSGFYLCAWRLHSGLNQPQHFGDGTRLSIL.

The count of this clone is one. V gene TRBV4-1 combines with J gene TRBJ2-7; 7 bases agree with TRBD2. V was clipped by 2 bases and J by 7 bases; unmatched bases: 5. Per the germline V gene, CDR1 is MGHRA and CDR2 is YSYEKL. This CDR3 has 13 amino acids. This CDR3 is CASSQWTSEEQYF. The CDR3 nucleotides read TGCGCCAGCAGCCAATGGACTAGTGAAGAGCAGTACTTC.